This entry describes one TCR beta chain. Its antigen is as yet unknown. This sample stems from a study of T cells in localized non-small cell lung cancer. Regarding the study as a whole: It was uninvolved adjacent lung that showed the highest T cell clonality, exceeding tumor. Heterogeneity remains possible, as sequencing covered one tumor region only. Increased T cell density in blood showed an association with longer overall survival.

This CDR3 spans 18 amino acids. Trimming at V came to 3 bases and at J to 1 base, leaving 11 bases not matched to a gene. Germline V gives CDR1 SEHNR, CDR2 FQNEAQ (reference sequence). Method: immunoSEQ multiplex PCR; TCRdb's copy keeps in-frame clones and lacks some. The data hold about 22,000 clones, with around 85% observed a single time. The sample consisted of PBMCs, taken before any cancer treatment. The receptor was isolated from a man aged 35-75 years with stage II squamous cell lung carcinoma. This rearrangement joins TRBV7-9 to TRBJ2-3; TRBD1 matches 9 bases. The CDR3 bases are TGTGCCAGCAGCTTCAGCCGGGACAGGGAGCGGGGCACAGATACGCAGTATTTT. Translated: CASSFSRDRERGTDTQYF.